The present T cell receptor (beta chain) was sequenced within a study of human T cells and chemical hapten exposure. The sample's time point: patch test 1, 2 weeks after DPC sensitization. Treatment here: therapeutic diphenylcyclopropenone sensitization with weekly scalp DPC. This CDR3 is 12 amino acids long. Per germline, CDR1 DFQATT and CDR2 SNEGSKA (reference sequence). V was pared by 3 bases and J by 8 bases, with 1 base of the junction left unmatched. TCRdb itself ran the RACE reads through MiXCR, one entry per CDR3 protein. The data hold fewer than 400,000 distinct CDR3 sequences, with around 7% observed a single time.

The TCR was taken from a woman aged 18-30 years with alopecia areata. Some clones in this sample may be carry-over from other donors' samples. The J gene is TRBJ2-1, the V gene TRBV20-1; 10 positions match TRBD2. Sequenced material: whole blood, taken in connection with sensitization to the hapten diphenylcyclopropenone (DPC). CDR3 DNA: TGCAGTGCTAGTCTAGCGGGGGATGAGCAGTTCTTC. It codes for CSASLAGDEQFF.